The sequence of this TCR beta chain was determined in a study of blood T cell repertoires in COVID-19. In germline, CDR1 is SGHVS, CDR2 FNYEAQ. Unmatched junction bases numbered 9, after V lost 0 bases and J lost 5 bases. The CDR3 sequence is 16 residues long. This clone was recorded only once. The data were produced by immunoSEQ multiplex PCR, yet TCRdb's version contains in-frame clones alone and is incomplete. The sample consists of about 230,000 clones, about nine tenths of them appearing once. Patients of the Seattle cohort, enrolled during active infection, were followed longitudinally. The source of this sequence is a man aged 45 to 65 with COVID-19, enrolled during active disease. Input material: peripheral blood. The chain employs TRBV7-6 and TRBJ2-5; 7 nucleotides agree with TRBD2. The CDR3 spells CASSLATLGGFETQYF. CDR3 in DNA: TGTGCCAGCAGCTTAGCGACTTTGGGGGGGTTTGAGACCCAGTACTTC.